Presented here are 6 T cell receptor beta chains from one specimen sequenced in a study of blood T cell repertoires in COVID-19. Sequenced by immunoSEQ multiplex PCR; TCRdb stores in-frame clones only, minus some. This sample has more than 95,000 clones; over 65% occur once, and the top ten carry 5.5% to 7%. The sample comprised peripheral blood. The receptor set was obtained from a man aged 65 to 85 with acute or convalescent COVID-19.

About this clone: This CDR3 is also generated by other DNA sequences in the sample. The chain is built from TRBV5-1 and TRBJ2-2; D remains unclear. V lost 0 bases to trimming and J lost 2 bases, with 5 bases between them. The CDR3 loop spans 14 amino acids. Germline CDR1 reads SGHRS; CDR2 reads YFSETQ. Here the CDR3 DNA reads TGCGCCAGCAGCTTGGGGCAAAACACCGGGGAGCTGTTTTTT. The encoded protein is CASSLGQNTGELFF.

The rearrangement uses TRBV5-6 and TRBJ2-7; 7 bases are shared with TRBD2. V lost 4 bases, J lost 3 bases, and 22 bases stayed unmatched. The germline CDR1 and CDR2 sequences are SGHDT and YYEEEE. The CDR3 length is 19 residues. The CDR3 bases are TGTGCCAGCAGCCCCCTGGCTCTAGCGGACCACTCAGGCCTCTACGAGCAGTACTTC. It specifies CASSPLALADHSGLYEQYF.

The chain couples TRBV7-2 to TRBJ2-7; no firm D call. This CDR3 contains 13 residues. Germline loops: CDR1 SGHTA, CDR2 FQGNSA. V lost 2 bases, J lost 1 base, and 6 bases lay in between. The DNA of the CDR3 is TGTGCCAGCAGCTTATCCGGTTCCTACGAGCAGTACTTC. Encoded protein: CASSLSGSYEQYF.

This clone was counted only a few times. This chain joins TRBV7-2 and TRBJ2-7, with D uncertain. CDR3 length equals 15 residues. V dropped 5 bases and J dropped 0 bases, with 14 bases sitting between them. Germline CDR1 and CDR2: SGHTA and FQGNSA. DNA for the CDR3: TGTGCCAGCAGCCCCAACCCCCTAAGCTCCTACGAGCAGTACTTC. This gives the protein CASSPNPLSSYEQYF. The whole variable domain, remainder taken from reference TRBV7-2 and TRBJ2-7, is GAGVSQSPSNKVTEKGKDVELRCDPISGHTALYWYRQSLGQGLEFLIYFQGNSAPDKSGLPSDRFSAERTGGSVSTLTIQRTQQEDSAVYLCASSPNPLSSYEQYFGPGTRLTVT.

Note on this clone: Other DNA sequences of this sample code for an identical CDR3. V gene TRBV19 combines with J gene TRBJ2-3; no clear D. Trimming stripped 5 bases from V and 5 bases from J, with 5 bases between. Germline CDR1 reads LNHDA; CDR2 reads SQIVND (reference sequence). The CDR3 is made up of 11 amino acids. The CDR3 reads CASSSGDTQYF. CDR3 DNA sequence: TGTGCCAGTAGTTCGGGAGATACGCAGTATTTT.

The chain is built from TRBV7-9 and TRBJ2-7; no clear D gene. The length of the CDR3 is 14 residues. The ends were cut back, 2 bases at V and 3 bases at J, with 11 bases in the middle. Germline V gene data show CDR1 as SEHNR and CDR2 as FQNEAQ (reference sequence). The CDR3 DNA reads as TGTGCCAGCAGCTTAAAGGCGGCTCTCTACGAGCAGTACTTC. Protein product: CASSLKAALYEQYF. Full variable domain (outside the CDR3, taken from reference TRBV7-9 and TRBJ2-7): DTGVSQNPRHKITKRGQNVTFRCDPISEHNRLYWYRQTLGQGPEFLTYFQNEAQLEKSRLLSDRFSAERPKGSFSTLEIQRTEQGDSAMYLCASSLKAALYEQYFGPGTRLTVT.